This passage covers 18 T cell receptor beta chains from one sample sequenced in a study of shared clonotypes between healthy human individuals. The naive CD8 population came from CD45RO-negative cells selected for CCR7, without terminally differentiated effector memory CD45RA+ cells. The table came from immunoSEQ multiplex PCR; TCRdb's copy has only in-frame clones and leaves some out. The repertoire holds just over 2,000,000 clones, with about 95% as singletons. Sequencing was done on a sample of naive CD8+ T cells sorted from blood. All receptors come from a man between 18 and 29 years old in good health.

The DNA of the CDR3 is TGTGCCAGCAGCCCGATGACAGGGCCCTACGAGCAGTACTTC. The encoded protein is CASSPMTGPYEQYF. The chain recombines TRBV5-4 with TRBJ2-7, with 7 nucleotides matching TRBD1. The J segment lost 2 bases and the V segment lost 4 bases, leaving 6 bases of the junction unmatched. The germline CDR1 and CDR2 sequences are SGHNT and YYREEE (reference sequence). This CDR3 has 14 amino acids.

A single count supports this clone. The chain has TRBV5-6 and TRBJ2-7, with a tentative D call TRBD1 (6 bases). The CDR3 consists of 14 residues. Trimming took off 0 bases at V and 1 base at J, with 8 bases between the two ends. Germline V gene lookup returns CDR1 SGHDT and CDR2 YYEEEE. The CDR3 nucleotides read TGTGCCAGCAGCTTGGGGGACAAGTCCTACGAGCAGTACTTC. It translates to CASSLGDKSYEQYF.

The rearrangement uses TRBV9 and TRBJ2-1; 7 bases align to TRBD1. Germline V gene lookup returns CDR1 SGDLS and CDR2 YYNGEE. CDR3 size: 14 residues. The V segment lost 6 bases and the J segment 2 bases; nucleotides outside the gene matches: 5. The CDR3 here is CASTRTGTYNEQFF. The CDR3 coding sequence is TGTGCCAGCACCAGGACAGGAACCTACAATGAGCAGTTCTTC.

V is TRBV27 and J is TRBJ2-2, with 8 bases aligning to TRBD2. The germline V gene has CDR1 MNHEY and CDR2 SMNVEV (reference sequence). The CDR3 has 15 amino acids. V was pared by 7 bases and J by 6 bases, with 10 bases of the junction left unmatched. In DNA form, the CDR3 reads TGTGCCAGCACTCTCCGGGGGGGCCTGGCCGGGGAGCTGTTTTTT. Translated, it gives CASTLRGGLAGELFF.

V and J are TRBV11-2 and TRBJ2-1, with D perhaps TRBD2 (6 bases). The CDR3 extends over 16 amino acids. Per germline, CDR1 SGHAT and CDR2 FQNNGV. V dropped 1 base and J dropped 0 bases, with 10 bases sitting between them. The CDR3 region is CASSLGYGSSYNEQFF. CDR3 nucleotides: TGTGCCAGCAGCTTAGGTTACGGGAGCTCCTACAATGAGCAGTTCTTC.

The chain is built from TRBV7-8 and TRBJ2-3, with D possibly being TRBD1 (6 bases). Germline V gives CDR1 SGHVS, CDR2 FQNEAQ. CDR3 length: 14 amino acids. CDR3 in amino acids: CVSEQGHDTDTQYF. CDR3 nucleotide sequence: TGTGTCTCCGAACAGGGTCATGACACAGATACGCAGTATTTT. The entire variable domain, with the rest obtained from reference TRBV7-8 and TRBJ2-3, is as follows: GAGVSQSPRYKVAKRGQDVALRCDPISGHVSLFWYQQALGQGPEFLTYFQNEAQLDKSGLPSDRFFAERPEGSVSTLKIQRTQQEDSAVYLCVSEQGHDTDTQYFGPGTRLTVL.

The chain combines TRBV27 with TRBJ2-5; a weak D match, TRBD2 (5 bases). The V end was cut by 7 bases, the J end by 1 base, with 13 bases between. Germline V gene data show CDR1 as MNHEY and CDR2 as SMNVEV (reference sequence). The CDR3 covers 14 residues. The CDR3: CASIRRVPQETQYF. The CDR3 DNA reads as TGTGCCAGCATTAGGCGGGTTCCCCAAGAGACCCAGTACTTC.

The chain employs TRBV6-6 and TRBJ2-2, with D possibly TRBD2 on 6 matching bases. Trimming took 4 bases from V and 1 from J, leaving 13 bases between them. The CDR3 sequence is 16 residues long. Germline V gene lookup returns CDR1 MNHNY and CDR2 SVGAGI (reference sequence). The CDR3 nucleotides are TGTGCCAGCAGTTCCCGCATGGGAGGGAACACCGGGGAGCTGTTTTTT. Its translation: CASSSRMGGNTGELFF.

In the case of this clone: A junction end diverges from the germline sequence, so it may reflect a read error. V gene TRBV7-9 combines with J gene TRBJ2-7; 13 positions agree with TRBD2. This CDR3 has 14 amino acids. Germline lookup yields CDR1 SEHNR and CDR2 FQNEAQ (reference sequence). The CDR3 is CASSSTGSLAGGTF. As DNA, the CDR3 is TGTGCCAGCAGCTCGACAGGATCACTAGCGGGGGGGACCTTC.

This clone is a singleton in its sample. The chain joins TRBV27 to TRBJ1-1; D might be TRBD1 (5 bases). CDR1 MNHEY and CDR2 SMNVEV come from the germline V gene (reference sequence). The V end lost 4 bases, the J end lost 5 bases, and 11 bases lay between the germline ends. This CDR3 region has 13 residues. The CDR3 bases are TGTGCCAGCAGTTATGTCGGGGGTACTGAAGCTTTCTTT. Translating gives CASSYVGGTEAFF.

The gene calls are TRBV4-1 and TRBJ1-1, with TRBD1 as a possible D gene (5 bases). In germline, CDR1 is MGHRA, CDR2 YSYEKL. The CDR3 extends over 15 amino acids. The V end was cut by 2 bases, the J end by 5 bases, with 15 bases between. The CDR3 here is CASSQSREAGTEAFF. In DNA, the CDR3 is TGCGCCAGCAGCCAATCCAGGGAAGCGGGAACTGAAGCTTTCTTT.

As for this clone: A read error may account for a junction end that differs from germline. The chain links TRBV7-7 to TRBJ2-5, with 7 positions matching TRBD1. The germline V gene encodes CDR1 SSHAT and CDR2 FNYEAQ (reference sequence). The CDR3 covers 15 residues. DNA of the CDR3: TGTGCTAGCAGCATGGCCGGGACAGCACAAGAGACCCAGTACTTC. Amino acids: CASSMAGTAQETQYF.

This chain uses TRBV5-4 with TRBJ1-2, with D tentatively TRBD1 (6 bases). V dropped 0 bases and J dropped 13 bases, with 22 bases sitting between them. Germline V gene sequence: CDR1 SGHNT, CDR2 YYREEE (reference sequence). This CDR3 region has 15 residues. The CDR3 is CASSLALGGTGHFTF. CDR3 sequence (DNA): TGTGCCAGCAGCTTGGCCCTCGGGGGCACAGGCCATTTCACCTTC.

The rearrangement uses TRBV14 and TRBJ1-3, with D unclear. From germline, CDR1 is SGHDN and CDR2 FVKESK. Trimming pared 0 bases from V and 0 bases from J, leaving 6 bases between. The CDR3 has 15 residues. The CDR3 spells CASSQDWASGNTIYF. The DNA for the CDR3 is TGTGCCAGCAGCCAAGATTGGGCCTCTGGAAACACCATATATTTT.

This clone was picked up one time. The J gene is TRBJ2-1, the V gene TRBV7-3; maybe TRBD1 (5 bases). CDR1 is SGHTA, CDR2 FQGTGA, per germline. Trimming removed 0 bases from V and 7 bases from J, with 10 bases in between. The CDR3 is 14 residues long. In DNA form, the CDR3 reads TGTGCCAGCAGCTTAACGGGTCAGGGTAATGAGCAGTTCTTC. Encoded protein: CASSLTGQGNEQFF.

CDR3 DNA: TGTGCCAGCAACCTGGGTTCAGAGTACGAGCAGTACTTC. It yields the protein CASNLGSEYEQYF. The rearrangement uses TRBV5-6 and TRBJ2-7; D unclear. In germline, CDR1 is SGHDT, CDR2 YYEEEE. CDR3 length: 13 amino acids. Trimming pared 6 bases from V and 4 bases from J, leaving 14 bases between.

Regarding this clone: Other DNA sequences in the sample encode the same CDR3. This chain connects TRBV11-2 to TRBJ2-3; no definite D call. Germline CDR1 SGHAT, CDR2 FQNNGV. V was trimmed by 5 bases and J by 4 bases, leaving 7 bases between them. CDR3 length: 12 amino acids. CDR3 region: CASSLSPDTQYF. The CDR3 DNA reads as TGTGCCAGCAGCCTGTCCCCAGATACGCAGTATTTT.

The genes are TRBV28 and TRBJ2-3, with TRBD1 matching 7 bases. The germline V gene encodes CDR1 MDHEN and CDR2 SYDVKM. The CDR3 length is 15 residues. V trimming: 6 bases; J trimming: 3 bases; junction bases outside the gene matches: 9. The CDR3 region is CASSSPGQNTDTQYF. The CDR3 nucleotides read TGTGCCAGCAGCTCACCGGGACAGAATACAGATACGCAGTATTTT.